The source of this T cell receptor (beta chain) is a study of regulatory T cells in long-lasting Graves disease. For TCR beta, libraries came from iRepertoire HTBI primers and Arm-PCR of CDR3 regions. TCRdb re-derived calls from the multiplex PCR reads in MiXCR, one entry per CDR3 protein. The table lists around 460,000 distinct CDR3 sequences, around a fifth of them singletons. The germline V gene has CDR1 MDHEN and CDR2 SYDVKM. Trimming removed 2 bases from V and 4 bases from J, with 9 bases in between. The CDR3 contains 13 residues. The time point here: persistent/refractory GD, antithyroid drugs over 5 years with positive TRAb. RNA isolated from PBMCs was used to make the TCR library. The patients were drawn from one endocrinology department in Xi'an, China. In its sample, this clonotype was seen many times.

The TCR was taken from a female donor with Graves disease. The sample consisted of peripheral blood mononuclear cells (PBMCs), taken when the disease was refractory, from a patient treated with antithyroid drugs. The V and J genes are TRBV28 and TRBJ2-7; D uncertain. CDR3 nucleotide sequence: TGTGCCAGCAGTTTAATCTCCCCTTACGAGCAGTACTTC. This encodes CASSLISPYEQYF.